The source of this TCR beta chain is a study of Ad26.COV2.S vaccination and SARS-CoV-2 variants. Whole-study findings and limits: An underestimation of total T cell responses may have resulted from the TCR breadth and depth analyses.

Note on this clone: The antigen remains undetermined.

Treatment indicated: approximately 18 received Ad26.COV2.S at low or high dose, single or two shots; about five received placebo; per-sample allocation not given. Vaccine and placebo recipients were sampled on day 63 after the first injection. This vaccine is an Ad26 vector that expresses the Wuhan-strain SARS-CoV-2 spike. Germline V gene sequence: CDR1 MNHEY, CDR2 SVGAGI. CDR3 length equals 13 residues. Trimming removed 6 bases at V and 10 bases at J, with 17 bases between. The method was immunoSEQ multiplex PCR; TCRdb's version includes in-frame clones alone and lacks a portion of them. The data show a few hundred thousand clones, over 75% seen once.

This chain links TRBV6-5 with TRBJ2-3; D possibly corresponds to TRBD1 (6 bases). The specimen was peripheral blood, collected in a trial of Ad26.COV2.S vaccine versus placebo. This clonotype originated in a person between 18 and 60 years old who received the Ad26.COV2.S COVID-19 vaccine or a placebo. The CDR3 here is CASSPPGHFAQYF. As DNA, the CDR3 is TGTGCCAGCAGCCCCCCGGGACACTTCGCGCAGTATTTT.